The entry below describes one T cell receptor beta chain. Its cognate antigen is unknown. The entry originates in a study of synovial regulatory T cells in juvenile arthritis. Study background: Treatments: three naive, roughly 6 methotrexate, one methotrexate plus infliximab, one unknown. Study-wide points: Across patients, iaTreg TCR repertoires were mostly private, partly shared with synovial Teff and blood CPL. Blood Treg cells that were inflammation-associated showed lower TCR diversity than other blood Treg cells.

Sequenced by immunoSEQ multiplex PCR; TCRdb stores in-frame clones only, minus some. The sample holds around 9,900 clones. The germline gives CDR1 SGHNT, CDR2 YYREEE (reference sequence). The CDR3 is made up of 16 amino acids. There is no recorded DNA. This chain connects TRBV5-4 to TRBJ1-1. Specimen: Treg cells from blood. Indicated subset: remaining (HLA-DR-negative) circulating blood Treg cells. The receptor was isolated from a donor between 2 and 29 years old with juvenile idiopathic arthritis. This CDR3 reads CASSLGGKGGNTEAFF.